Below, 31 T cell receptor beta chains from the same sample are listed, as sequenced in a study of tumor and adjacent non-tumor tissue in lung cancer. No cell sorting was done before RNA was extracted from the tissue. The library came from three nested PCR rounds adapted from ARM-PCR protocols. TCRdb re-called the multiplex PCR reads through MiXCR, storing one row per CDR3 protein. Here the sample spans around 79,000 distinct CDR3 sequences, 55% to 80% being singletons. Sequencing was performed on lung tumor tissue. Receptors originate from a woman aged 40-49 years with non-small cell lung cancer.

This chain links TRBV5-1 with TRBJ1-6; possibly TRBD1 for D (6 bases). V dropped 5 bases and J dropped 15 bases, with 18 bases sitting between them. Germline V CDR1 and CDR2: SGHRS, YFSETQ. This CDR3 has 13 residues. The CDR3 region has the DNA TGCGCCAGCAGGGGGGCCTCACAAGCACTCCTCCACTTT. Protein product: CASRGASQALLHF.

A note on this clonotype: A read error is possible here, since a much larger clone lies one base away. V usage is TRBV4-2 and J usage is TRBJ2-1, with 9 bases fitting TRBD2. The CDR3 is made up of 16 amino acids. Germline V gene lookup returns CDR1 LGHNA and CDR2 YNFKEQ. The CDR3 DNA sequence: TGTACCAGCAACCAAGATAGCGGGAGCTCCTACAATGAGCAGTTCTTC. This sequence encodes CTSNQDSGSSYNEQFF.

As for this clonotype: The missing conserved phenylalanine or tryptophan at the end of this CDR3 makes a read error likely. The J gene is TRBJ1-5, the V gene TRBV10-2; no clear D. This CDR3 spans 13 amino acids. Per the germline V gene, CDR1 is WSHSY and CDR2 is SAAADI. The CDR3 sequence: CASGDRSNQPQHS. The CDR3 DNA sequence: TGCGCCAGCGGTGATCGCAGCAATCAGCCCCAGCATTCT.

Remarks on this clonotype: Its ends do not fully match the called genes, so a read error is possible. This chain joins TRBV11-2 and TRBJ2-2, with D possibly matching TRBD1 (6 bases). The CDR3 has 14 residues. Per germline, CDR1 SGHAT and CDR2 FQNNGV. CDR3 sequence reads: CASSPRQEIGELFF. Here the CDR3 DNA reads TGCGCCAGCAGCCCCCGACAGGAAATCGGGGAGCTGTTTTTT.

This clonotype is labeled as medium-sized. CDR3 residues: CASGGVNTDTQYF. CDR3 DNA sequence: TGTGCCAGCGGCGGGGTCAACACAGATACGCAGTATTTT. The chain is built from TRBV6-1 and TRBJ2-3; tentatively, D is TRBD2 (6 bases). Trimming removed 8 bases from V and 2 bases from J, with 11 bases in between. The germline gives CDR1 MNHNS, CDR2 SASEGT. The CDR3 totals 13 residues.

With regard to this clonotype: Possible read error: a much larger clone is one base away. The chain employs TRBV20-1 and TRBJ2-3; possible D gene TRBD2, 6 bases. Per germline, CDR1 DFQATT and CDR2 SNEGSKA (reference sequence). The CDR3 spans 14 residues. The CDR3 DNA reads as TGCAGTGCCTGTCGGGGGTCTCTCACAGATATGCAGTATTTT. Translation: CSACRGSLTDMQYF.

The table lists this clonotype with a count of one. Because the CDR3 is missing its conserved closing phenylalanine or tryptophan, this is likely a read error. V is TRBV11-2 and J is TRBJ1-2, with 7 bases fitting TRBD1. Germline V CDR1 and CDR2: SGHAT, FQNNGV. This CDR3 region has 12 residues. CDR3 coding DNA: TGTACCAGCAGGTTCGGACAGGCCGGCTACACCTCC. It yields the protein CTSRFGQAGYTS.

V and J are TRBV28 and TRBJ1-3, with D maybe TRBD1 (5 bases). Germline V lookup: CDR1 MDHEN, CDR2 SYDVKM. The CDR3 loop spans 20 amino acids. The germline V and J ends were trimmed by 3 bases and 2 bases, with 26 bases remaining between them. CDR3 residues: CASSLAGVWGVFPPGNTIYF. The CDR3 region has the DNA TGTGCCAGCAGTTTGGCGGGGGTTTGGGGTGTATTCCCTCCTGGAAACACCATATATTTT.

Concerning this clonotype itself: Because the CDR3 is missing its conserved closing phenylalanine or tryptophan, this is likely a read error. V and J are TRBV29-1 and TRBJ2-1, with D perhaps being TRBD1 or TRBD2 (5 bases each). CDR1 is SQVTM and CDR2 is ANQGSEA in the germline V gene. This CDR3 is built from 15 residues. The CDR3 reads CSVEALGPLNNEQFL. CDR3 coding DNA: TGCAGTGTTGAAGCTCTGGGACCCCTAAACAATGAGCAGTTCTTA.

In nucleotides, the CDR3 is TGTGCCAGCAGCTTAGGACAGGGTAACGGCTACACCTTC. Translation gives CASSLGQGNGYTF. This rearrangement joins TRBV7-6 to TRBJ1-2, with 7 bases aligning to TRBD1. The CDR3 is 13 residues long. The V segment lost 1 base and the J segment 8 bases; nucleotides outside the gene matches: 4. Germline V gene lookup returns CDR1 SGHVS and CDR2 FNYEAQ.

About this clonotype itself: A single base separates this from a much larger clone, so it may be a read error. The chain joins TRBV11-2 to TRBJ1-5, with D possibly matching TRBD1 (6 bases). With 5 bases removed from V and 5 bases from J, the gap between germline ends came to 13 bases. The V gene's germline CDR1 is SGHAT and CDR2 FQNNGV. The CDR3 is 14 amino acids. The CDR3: CASSLGGGHQPQHF. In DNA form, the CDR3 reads TGTGCCAGCAGCCTAGGGGGGGGGCATCAGCCCCAGCATTTT. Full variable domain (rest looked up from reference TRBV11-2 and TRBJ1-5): EAGVAQSPRYKIIEKRQSVAFWCNPISGHATLYWYQQILGQGPKLLIQFQNNGVVDDSQLPKDRFSAERLKGVDSTLKIQPAKLEDSAVYLCASSLGGGHQPQHFGDGTRLSIL.

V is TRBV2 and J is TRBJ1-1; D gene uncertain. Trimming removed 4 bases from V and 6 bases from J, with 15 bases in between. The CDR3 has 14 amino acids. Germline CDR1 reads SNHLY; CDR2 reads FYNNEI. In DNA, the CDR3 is TGTGCCAGCAGTGGGATAGGGTCTCAATCTGAAGCTTTCTTT. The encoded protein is CASSGIGSQSEAFF.

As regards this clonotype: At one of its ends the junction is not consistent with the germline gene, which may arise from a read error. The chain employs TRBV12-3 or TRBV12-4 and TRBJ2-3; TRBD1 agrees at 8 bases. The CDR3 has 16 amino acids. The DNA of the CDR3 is TGTGCCAGCAGTCCTCGACAGGGGCTAGATACAGATACGCGGTATTTT. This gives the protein CASSPRQGLDTDTRYF.

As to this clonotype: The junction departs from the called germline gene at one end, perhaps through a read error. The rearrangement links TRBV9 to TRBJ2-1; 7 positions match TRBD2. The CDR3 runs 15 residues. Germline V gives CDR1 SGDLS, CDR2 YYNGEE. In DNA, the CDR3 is TGTGCCAGCAGCGGGGCGGGGGTTTTCTACGATGAGCAGTTCTTC. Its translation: CASSGAGVFYDEQFF.

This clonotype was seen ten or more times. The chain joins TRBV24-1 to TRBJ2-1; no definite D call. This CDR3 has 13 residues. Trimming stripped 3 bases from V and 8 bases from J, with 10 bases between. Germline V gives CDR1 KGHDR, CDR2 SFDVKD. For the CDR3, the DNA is TGTGCCACCAGTGATAGTACTCTGGATGAGCAGTTCTTC. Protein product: CATSDSTLDEQFF.

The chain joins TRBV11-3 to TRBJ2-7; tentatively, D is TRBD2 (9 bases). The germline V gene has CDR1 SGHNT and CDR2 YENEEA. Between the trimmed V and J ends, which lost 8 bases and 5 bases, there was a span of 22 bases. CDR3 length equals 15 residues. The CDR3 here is CASRQGLAGGHEQYF. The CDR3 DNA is TGTGCCAGCCGCCAGGGACTAGCAGGGGGCCACGAGCAGTACTTC.

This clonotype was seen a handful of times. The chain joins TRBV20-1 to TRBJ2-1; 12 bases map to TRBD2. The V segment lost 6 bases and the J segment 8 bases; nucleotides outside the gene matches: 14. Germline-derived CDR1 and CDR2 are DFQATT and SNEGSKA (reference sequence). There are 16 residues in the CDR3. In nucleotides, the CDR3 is TGCAGTGCCCTAAGTCTAGCGGGAGGGTTATACCATGAGCAGTTCTTC. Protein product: CSALSLAGGLYHEQFF.

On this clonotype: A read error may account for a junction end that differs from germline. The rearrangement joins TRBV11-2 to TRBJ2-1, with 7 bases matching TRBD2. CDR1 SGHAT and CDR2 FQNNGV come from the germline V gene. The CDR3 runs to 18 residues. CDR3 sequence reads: CASSSRMVTSGGLRERFF. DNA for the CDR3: TGTGCCAGCAGCTCGCGCATGGTAACTAGTGGGGGACTAAGGGAGCGGTTCTTC.

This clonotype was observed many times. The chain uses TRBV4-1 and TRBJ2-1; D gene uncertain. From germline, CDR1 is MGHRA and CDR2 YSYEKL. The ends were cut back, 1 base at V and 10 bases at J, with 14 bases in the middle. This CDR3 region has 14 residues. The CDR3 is CASSQGKRQVEQFF. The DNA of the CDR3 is TGCGCCAGCAGCCAAGGGAAACGACAAGTGGAGCAGTTCTTC.

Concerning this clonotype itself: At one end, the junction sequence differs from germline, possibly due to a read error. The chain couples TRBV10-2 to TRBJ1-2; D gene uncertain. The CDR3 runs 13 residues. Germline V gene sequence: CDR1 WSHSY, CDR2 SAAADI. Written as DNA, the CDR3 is TGCGCCAACATGGACCGAGATAACTACGGCTACACCTTC. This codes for CANMDRDNYGYTF.

CDR3 sequence reads: CSAPKIGNEQFF. The CDR3 DNA reads TGCAGCGCACCAAAGATTGGGAATGAGCAGTTCTTC. The V and J genes are TRBV29-1 and TRBJ2-1; D remains unclear. There are 12 residues in the CDR3. Germline V lookup: CDR1 SQVTM, CDR2 ANQGSEA. With 7 bases removed from V and 7 bases from J, the gap between germline ends came to 14 bases.

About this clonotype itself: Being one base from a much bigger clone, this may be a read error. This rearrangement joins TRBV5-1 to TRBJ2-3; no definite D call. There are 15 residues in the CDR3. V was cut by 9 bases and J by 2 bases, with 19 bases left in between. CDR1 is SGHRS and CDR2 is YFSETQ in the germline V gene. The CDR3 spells CANRVIPSSTDTQYF. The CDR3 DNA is TGCGCCAACAGAGTAATTCCCTCATCCACAGATACGCAGTATTTT.

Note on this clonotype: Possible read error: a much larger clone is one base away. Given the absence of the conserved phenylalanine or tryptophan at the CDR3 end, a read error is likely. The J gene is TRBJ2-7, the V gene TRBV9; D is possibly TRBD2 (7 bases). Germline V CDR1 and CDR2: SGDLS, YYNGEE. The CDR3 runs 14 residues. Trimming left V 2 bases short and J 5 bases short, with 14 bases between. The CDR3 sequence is CASSVLGGLDEQYL. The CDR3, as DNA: TGTGCCAGCAGCGTCCTGGGGGGGCTAGACGAGCAGTACCTC.

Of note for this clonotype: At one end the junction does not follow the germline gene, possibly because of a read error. Here the CDR3 DNA reads TGTGCCAGGAGTTTTGTGTCAGGGGGAAACGAGCAGTACTTC. Translating it yields CARSFVSGGNEQYF. The rearrangement joins TRBV12-3 or TRBV12-4 to TRBJ2-7; 7 bases map to TRBD1. The CDR3 extends over 14 amino acids.

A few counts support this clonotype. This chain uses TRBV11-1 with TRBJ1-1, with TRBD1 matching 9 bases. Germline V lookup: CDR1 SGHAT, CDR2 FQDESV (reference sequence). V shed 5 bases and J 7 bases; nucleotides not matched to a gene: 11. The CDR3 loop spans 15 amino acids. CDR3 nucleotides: TGTGCCAGCAGCCTCGCGGGACAGGGAATCTTTGAAGCTTTCTTT. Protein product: CASSLAGQGIFEAFF.

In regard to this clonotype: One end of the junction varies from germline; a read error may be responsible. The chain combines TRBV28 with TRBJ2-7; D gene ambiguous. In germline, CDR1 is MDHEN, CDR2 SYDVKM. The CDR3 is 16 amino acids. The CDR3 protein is CASCLWSVRRSIKQYF. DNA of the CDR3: TGTGCCAGCTGTTTATGGAGCGTTCGCCGGTCTATCAAACAGTACTTC.

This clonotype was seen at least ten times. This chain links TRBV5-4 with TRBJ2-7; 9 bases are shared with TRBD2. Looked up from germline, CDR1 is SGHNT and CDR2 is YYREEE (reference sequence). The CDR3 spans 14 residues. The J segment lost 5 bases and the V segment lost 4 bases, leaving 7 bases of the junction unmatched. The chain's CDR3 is CASSLSGSRDEQYF. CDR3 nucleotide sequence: TGTGCCAGCAGCCTTAGCGGGAGTAGGGACGAGCAGTACTTC.

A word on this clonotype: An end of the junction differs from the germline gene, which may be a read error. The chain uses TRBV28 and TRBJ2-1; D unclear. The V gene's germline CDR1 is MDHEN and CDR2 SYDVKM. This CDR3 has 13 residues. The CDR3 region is CASRSHGGNEQFF. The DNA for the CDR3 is TGTGCCAGCAGGTCCCACGGTGGCAATGAGCAATTCTTC.

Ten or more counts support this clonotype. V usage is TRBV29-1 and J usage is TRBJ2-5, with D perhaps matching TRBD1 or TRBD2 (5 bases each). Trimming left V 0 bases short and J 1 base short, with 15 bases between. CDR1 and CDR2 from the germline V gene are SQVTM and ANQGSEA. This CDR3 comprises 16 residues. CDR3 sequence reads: CSVEDPGDGVQETQYF. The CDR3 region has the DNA TGCAGCGTTGAAGATCCCGGGGACGGGGTCCAAGAGACCCAGTACTTC. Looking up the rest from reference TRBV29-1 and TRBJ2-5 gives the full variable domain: SAVISQKPSRDICQRGTSLTIQCQVDSQVTMMFWYRQQPGQSLTLIATANQGSEATYESGFVIDKFPISRPNLTFSTLTVSNMSPEDSSIYLCSVEDPGDGVQETQYFGPGTRLLVL.

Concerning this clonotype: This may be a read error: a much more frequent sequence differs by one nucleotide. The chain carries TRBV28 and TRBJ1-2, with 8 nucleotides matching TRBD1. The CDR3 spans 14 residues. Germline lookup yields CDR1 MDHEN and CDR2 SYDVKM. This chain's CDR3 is CASSHQGANYGYSF. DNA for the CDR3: TGTGCCAGCAGTCACCAGGGGGCTAACTATGGCTACAGCTTC.

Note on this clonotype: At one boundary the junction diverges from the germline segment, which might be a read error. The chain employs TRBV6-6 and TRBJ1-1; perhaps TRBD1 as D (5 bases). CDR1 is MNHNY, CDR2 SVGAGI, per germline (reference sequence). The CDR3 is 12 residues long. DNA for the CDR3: TGTACCAGCAGTTACCGGGGGAGTGAAGTTTTCTTT. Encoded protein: CTSSYRGSEVFF.